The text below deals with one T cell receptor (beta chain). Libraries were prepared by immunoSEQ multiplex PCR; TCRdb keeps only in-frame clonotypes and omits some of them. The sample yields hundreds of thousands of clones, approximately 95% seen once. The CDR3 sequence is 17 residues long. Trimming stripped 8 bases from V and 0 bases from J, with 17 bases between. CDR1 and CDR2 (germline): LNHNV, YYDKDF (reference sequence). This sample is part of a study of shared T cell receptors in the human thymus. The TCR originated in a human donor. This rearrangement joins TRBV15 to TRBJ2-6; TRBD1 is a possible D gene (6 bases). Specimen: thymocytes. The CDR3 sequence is CATSPQGHNSGANVLTF. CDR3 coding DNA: TGTGCCACCTCCCCGCAGGGGCACAACTCTGGGGCCAACGTCCTGACTTTC.